This TCR beta chain was captured by sequencing in a study of control samples from healthy donors and cancer patients. Profiling relied on immunoSEQ multiplex PCR, and the TCRdb table lists in-frame clones only, not all of them. The sample includes around 150,000 clones, 95% to 96% seen only once; the top ten take approximately 1%. Germline lookup yields CDR1 MNHNS and CDR2 SASEGT. V lost 3 bases and J lost 2; bases outside the gene matches: 13. The CDR3 sequence is 20 residues long. Sequencing was done on a sample of blood. The sequence was obtained from a woman in her twenties or thirties in good health. The V gene is TRBV6-1, the J gene TRBJ2-3; 14 positions match TRBD2. Here the CDR3 reads CASSEGFRLAGGWPTDTQYF. The DNA for the CDR3 is TGTGCCAGCAGTGAGGGGTTTCGACTAGCGGGAGGGTGGCCCACAGATACGCAGTATTTT.